This TCR beta chain comes out of a study of cytomegalovirus exposure and HLA in healthy donors. Study conclusions and caveats: Cytomegalovirus association was listed for about 150 TCR beta chains. A few chains tied to CMV proved CMV antigen-specific in vitro.

Turning to this clone: Its matching antigen is unknown.

CDR3 length: 12 amino acids. The V and J ends lost 7 bases and 1 base respectively, with 9 bases between them. Germline V gene lookup returns CDR1 SQVTM and CDR2 ANQGSEA. Sequencing used immunoSEQ multiplex PCR; TCRdb keeps in-frame clones, though not all of them. The top ten hold about 1% of the sample, which has roughly 330,000 clones, approximately 90% seen once. The chain uses TRBV29-1 and TRBJ2-3; tentative D call: TRBD2 (6 bases). The TCR comes from a woman aged 25 to 39 in good health and CMV-seropositive. Sequenced: PBMCs. Written as DNA, the CDR3 is TGCAGCGCCTTAGCGGGCACAGATACGCAGTATTTT. Translating gives CSALAGTDTQYF.